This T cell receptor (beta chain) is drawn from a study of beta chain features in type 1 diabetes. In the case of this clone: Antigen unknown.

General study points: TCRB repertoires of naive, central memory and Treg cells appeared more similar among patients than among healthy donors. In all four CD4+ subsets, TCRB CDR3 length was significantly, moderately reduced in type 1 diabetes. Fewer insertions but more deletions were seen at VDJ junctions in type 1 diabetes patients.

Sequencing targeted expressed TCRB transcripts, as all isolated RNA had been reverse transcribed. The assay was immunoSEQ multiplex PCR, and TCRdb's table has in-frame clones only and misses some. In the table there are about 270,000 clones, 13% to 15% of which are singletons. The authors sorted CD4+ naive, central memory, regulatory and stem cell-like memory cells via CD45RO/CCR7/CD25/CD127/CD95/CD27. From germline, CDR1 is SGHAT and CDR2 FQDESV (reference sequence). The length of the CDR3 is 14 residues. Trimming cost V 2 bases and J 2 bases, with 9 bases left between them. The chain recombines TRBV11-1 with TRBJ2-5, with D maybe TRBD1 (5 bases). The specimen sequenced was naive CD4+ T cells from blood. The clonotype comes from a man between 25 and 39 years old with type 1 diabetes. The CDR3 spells CASSLNRQQETQYF. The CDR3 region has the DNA TGTGCCAGCAGCTTAAACCGACAGCAAGAGACCCAGTACTTC. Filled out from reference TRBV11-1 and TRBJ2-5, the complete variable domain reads EAEVAQSPRYKITEKSQAVAFWCDPISGHATLYWYRQILGQGPELLVQFQDESVVDDSQLPKDRFSAERLKGVDSTLKIQPAELGDSAMYLCASSLNRQQETQYFGPGTRLLVL.